This is a list of T cell receptor beta chains from one sample in a study of Ad26.COV2.S vaccination and SARS-CoV-2 variants. Sequencing used immunoSEQ multiplex PCR; TCRdb keeps in-frame clones, though not all of them. This sample has 350,000 to 450,000 clones; about 83% occur once, and the top ten carry around 7.4%. The starting material was peripheral blood, obtained in a trial of Ad26.COV2.S vaccine versus placebo. These receptors were obtained from a person aged 18-60 years who received the Ad26.COV2.S COVID-19 vaccine or a placebo. CDR3s include the opening cysteine and the closing phenylalanine or tryptophan. D genes are given only for firm matches. A clone size is listed for some rows: how often the clone was seen (once, few, many), or a class if it is expanded.

>TRBJ1-2|-|15|TRBD1|TRBV6-5
TGTGCCAGCAGTTGGGGGACAGCCTACGGTGATGGCTACACCTTC
CASSWGTAYGDGYTF
>TRBJ2-4|-|15|TRBD2|TRBV9
TGTGCCAGCAGCCCCCGACTAGCGGGATCCCCCATTCAGTACTTC
CASSPRLAGSPIQYF
>TRBJ1-2|once|12|-|TRBV5-4
TGTGCCAGCAGCTTTACGTTGAGTGGCTACACCTTC
CASSFTLSGYTF
>TRBJ2-7|-|14|-|TRBV5-1
TGCGCCAGCAGCTTGGACCCCTCAGGGATCGAGCAGTACTTC
CASSLDPSGIEQYF
>TRBJ2-5|-|13|-|TRBV10-3
TGTGCCATCAACAGCGGGTTCGAAGAGACCCAGTACTTC
CAINSGFEETQYF
>TRBJ2-2|-|14|-|TRBV7-2
TGTGCCAGCAGTTTTCTTCGGGGGACCGGGGAGCTGTTTTTT
CASSFLRGTGELFF
>TRBJ2-5|few|15|-|TRBV18
TGTGCCAGCTCACCACAGTTAGGCCGGGGAGAGACCCAGTACTTC
CASSPQLGRGETQYF
>TRBJ2-7|-|14|-|TRBV11-3
TGTGCCAGCAGCTTAGATCCCAGCTCCTACGAGCAGTACTTC
CASSLDPSSYEQYF
>TRBJ2-2|once|13|-|TRBV5-1
TGCGCCAGCAGCCATTTACGCACCGGGGAGCTGTTTTTT
CASSHLRTGELFF
>TRBJ2-3|-|14|-|TRBV10-1
TGCGCCAGCAGTGAATTAGGGGTCCCAGATACGCAGTATTTT
CASSELGVPDTQYF
>TRBJ2-5|-|15|-|TRBV5-4
TGTGCCAGCAGCTTGGGTCCGCGGCAAGAAGAGACCCAGTACTTC
CASSLGPRQEETQYF
>TRBJ1-2|-|13|-|TRBV12-3/TRBV12-4
TGTGCCAGCAGTTTCTCCGAGAGGAATGGCTACACCTTC
CASSFSERNGYTF
>TRBJ1-1|-|19|TRBD1|TRBV5-1
TGCGCCAGCAGCTTGGGGGACAGGGATGACAACTGGCCGAACACTGAAGCTTTCTTT
CASSLGDRDDNWPNTEAFF
>TRBJ2-1|-|14|TRBD2|TRBV24-1
TGTGCCACCAGTGCCCGGGGGGGGGTCAATGAGCAGTTCTTC
CATSARGGVNEQFF
>TRBJ2-1|-|15|TRBD2|TRBV7-2
TGTGCCAGCAGCTTAGAGCTAGCGGGGTACAATGAGCAGTTCTTC
CASSLELAGYNEQFF
>TRBJ1-1|-|13|-|TRBV19
TGTGCCAGTAGTGACAGGCCATACACTGAAGCTTTCTTT
CASSDRPYTEAFF
>TRBJ1-2|-|12|-|TRBV28
TGTGCCAGCAGTTTACAGGGGTATGGCTACACCTTC
CASSLQGYGYTF
>TRBJ2-5|-|13|-|TRBV11-3
TGTGCCAGCAGCTCCCCCCGAAGGGAGACCCAGTACTTC
CASSSPRRETQYF
>TRBJ1-3|-|17|-|TRBV4-3
TGCGCCAGCAGCCAAGTGCCGTCCGGCAGCCTTTTAAACACCATATATTTT
CASSQVPSGSLLNTIYF
>TRBJ1-1|-|15|-|TRBV9
TGTGCCAGCAGCATCTCCGGGACGGTGAACACTGAAGCTTTCTTT
CASSISGTVNTEAFF
>TRBJ1-2|-|16|TRBD1|TRBV19
TGTGCCAGTACGGTCTCAGGGGGCGTCCTCCGGTATGGCTACACCTTC
CASTVSGGVLRYGYTF
>TRBJ2-3|-|13|-|TRBV15
TGTGCCACCAGCAGAGATCCGGGAGATACGCAGTATTTT
CATSRDPGDTQYF
>TRBJ1-1|-|11|-|TRBV7-2
TGTGCCAGCAGCCAAAGGTCTGAAGCTTTCTTT
CASSQRSEAFF
>TRBJ2-7|-|14|TRBD1|TRBV3-1/TRBV3-2
TGTGCCAGCAGCCGGTGGACAGGGAAATTCGAGCAGTACTTC
CASSRWTGKFEQYF
>TRBJ1-2|-|15|-|TRBV6-6
TGTGCCAGCAGTTACTCAGGGGCTAGGGGAGATGGCTACACCTTC
CASSYSGARGDGYTF
>TRBJ1-4|-|14|TRBD1|TRBV6-5
TGTGCCAGCAGTTATCAAGGGGGCTTAGGAAAACTGTTTTTT
CASSYQGGLGKLFF
>TRBJ1-5|-|15|-|TRBV2
TGTGCCAGCAACTCACAGGGACTGAGAGATCAGCCCCAGCATTTT
CASNSQGLRDQPQHF
>TRBJ2-2|-|14|-|TRBV19
TGTGCCAGTAGAGTCTCTCCGAAGGCCGGGGAGCTGTTTTTT
CASRVSPKAGELFF
>TRBJ2-6|-|17|-|TRBV15
TGTGCCACCAGCAGAGAGGGCAGGGTAATTGGGGCCAACGTCCTGACTTTC
CATSREGRVIGANVLTF